This T cell receptor beta chain was identified in a study of T cells in localized non-small cell lung cancer. Study findings and constraints: Longer overall survival was seen with higher T cell density measured in blood. Adjacent lung tissue had a median 57 of the top 100 clones found in the tumor.

Lung tissue at least 2 cm from the tumor margin was confirmed free of atypia. Germline-derived CDR1 and CDR2 are SGHNT and YENEEA. V lost 3 bases and J lost 3, with 15 bases in between. This CDR3 region has 16 residues. This clone was counted only a few times. The antigen is not known. Sequencing was performed with immunoSEQ multiplex PCR; in TCRdb, only in-frame clones are kept and a portion is missing. The profile shows about 1,400 clones, 30% to 45% of them singletons. The sample here was normal lung tissue next to the tumor, taken before any cancer treatment. This chain links TRBV11-3 with TRBJ1-5; D ambiguous. This clonotype was sampled from a woman aged 40-70 years with stage I squamous cell lung carcinoma. The CDR3, as DNA: TGTGCCAGCAGCTTGGGATTCGGGTTTCCCAATCAGCCCCAGCATTTT. It yields the protein CASSLGFGFPNQPQHF.